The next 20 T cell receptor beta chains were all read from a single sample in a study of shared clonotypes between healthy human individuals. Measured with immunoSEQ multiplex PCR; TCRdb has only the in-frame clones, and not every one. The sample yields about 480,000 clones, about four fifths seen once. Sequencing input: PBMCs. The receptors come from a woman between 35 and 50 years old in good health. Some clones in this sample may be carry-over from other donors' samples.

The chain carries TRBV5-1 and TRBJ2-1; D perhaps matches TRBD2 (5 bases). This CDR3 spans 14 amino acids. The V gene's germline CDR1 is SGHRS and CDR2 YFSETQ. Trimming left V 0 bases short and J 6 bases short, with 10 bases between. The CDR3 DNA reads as TGCGCCAGCAGCTTGGTACCTAGCAGCAATGAGCAGTTCTTC. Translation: CASSLVPSSNEQFF. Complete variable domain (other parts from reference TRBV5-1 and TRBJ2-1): KAGVTQTPRYLIKTRGQQVTLSCSPISGHRSVSWYQQTPGQGLQFLFEYFSETQRNKGNFPGRFSGRQFSNSRSEMNVSTLELGDSALYLCASSLVPSSNEQFFGPGTRLTVL.

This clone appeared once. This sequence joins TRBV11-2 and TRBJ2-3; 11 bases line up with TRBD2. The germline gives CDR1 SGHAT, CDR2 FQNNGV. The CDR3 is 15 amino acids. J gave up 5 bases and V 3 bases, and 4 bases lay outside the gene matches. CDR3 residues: CASSFLAGGGDTQYF. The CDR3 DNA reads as TGTGCCAGCAGCTTTCTAGCGGGAGGAGGAGATACGCAGTATTTT.

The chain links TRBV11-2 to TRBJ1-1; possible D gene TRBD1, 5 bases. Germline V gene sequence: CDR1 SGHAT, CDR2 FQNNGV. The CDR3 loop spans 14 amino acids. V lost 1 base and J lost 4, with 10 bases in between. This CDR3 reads CASSLVRGGTEAFF. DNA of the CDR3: TGTGCCAGCAGCTTAGTAAGGGGTGGCACTGAAGCTTTCTTT.

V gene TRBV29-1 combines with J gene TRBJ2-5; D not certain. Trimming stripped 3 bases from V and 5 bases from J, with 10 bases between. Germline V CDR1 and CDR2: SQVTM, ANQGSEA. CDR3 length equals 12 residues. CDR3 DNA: TGCAGCGTTGACCCCCAGAGGGAGACCCAGTACTTC. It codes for CSVDPQRETQYF.

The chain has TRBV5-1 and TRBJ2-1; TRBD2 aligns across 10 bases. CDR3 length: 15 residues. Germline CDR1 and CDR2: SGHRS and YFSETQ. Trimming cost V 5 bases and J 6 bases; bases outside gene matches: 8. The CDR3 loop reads CASSVLAGAGNEQFF. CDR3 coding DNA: TGCGCCAGCAGTGTCCTAGCGGGAGCTGGCAATGAGCAGTTCTTC.

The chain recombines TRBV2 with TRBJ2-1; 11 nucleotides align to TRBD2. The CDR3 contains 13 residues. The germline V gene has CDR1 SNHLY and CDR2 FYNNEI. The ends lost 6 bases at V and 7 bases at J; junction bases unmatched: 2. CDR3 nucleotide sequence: TGTGCCAGCAGCCGGACTAGCGGGAATGAGCAGTTCTTC. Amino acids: CASSRTSGNEQFF.

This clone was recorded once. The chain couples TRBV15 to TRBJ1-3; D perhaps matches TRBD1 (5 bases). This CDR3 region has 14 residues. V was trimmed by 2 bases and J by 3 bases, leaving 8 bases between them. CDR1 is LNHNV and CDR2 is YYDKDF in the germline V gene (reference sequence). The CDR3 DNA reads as TGTGCCACCAGCAGACAGGGTGGTGGAAACACCATATATTTT. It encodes CATSRQGGGNTIYF.

CDR3 protein: CASSFVARYEQYF. The DNA of the CDR3 is TGTGCCAGCAGCTTTGTGGCTCGCTACGAGCAGTACTTC. The V and J genes are TRBV7-9 and TRBJ2-7; D gene uncertain. Looked up from germline, CDR1 is SEHNR and CDR2 is FQNEAQ (reference sequence). This CDR3 spans 13 amino acids. Trimming shortened V by 3 bases and J by 3 bases, and 9 bases separated the two germline ends.

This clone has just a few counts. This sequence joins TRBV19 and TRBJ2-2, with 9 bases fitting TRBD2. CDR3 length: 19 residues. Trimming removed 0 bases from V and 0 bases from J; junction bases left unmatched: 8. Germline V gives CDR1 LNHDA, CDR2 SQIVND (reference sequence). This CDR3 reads CASSIERPSGTTNTGELFF. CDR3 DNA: TGTGCCAGTAGTATAGAGCGGCCTAGCGGGACAACGAACACCGGGGAGCTGTTTTTT.

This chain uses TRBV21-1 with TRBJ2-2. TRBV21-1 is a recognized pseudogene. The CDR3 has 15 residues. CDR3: CASSPPGTHTGELFF. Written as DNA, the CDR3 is TGTGCCAGCAGCCCCCCGGGCACACACACCGGGGAGCTGTTTTTT.

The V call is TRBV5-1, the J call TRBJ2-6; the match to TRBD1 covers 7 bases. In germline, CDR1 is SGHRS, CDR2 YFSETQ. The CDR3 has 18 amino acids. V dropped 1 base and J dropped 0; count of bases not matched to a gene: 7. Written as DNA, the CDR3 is TGCGCCAGCAGCTTGAGAAGGGGGCCAGGCTCTGGGGCCAACGTCCTGACTTTC. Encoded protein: CASSLRRGPGSGANVLTF.

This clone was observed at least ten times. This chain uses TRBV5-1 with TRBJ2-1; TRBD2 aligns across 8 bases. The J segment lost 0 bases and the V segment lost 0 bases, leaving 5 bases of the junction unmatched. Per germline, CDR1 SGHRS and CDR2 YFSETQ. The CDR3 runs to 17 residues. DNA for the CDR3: TGCGCCAGCAGCTTGGCGGCGGGAGGCCTCTCCTACAATGAGCAGTTCTTC. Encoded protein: CASSLAAGGLSYNEQFF.

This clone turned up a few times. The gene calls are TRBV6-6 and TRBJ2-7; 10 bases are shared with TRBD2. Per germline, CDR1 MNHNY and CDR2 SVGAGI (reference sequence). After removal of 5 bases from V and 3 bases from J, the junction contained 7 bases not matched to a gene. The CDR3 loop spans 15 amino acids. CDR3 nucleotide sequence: TGTGCCAGCAGTCCTAAACTAGCGGGACTCTACGAGCAGTACTTC. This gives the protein CASSPKLAGLYEQYF.

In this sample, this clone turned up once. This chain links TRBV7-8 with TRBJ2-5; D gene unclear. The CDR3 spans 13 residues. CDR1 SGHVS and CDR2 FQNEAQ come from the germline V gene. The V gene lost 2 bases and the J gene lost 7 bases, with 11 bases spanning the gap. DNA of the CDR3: TGTGCCAGCAGCTTAAAGACCGGGTGGACCCAGTACTTC. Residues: CASSLKTGWTQYF.

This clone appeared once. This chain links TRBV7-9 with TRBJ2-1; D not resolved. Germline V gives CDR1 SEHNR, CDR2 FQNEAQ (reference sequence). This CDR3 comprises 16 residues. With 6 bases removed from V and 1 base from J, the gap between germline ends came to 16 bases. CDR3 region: CASSNPEAHSYNEQFF. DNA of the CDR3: TGTGCCAGCAGTAATCCCGAAGCGCATTCCTACAATGAGCAGTTCTTC.

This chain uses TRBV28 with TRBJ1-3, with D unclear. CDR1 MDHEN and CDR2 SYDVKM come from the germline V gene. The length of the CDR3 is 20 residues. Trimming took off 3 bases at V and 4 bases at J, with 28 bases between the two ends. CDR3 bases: TGTGCCAGCAGTTTCTTACAAATTCCCTTAATTGCCTCCCAGGGAAACACCATATATTTT. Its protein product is CASSFLQIPLIASQGNTIYF.

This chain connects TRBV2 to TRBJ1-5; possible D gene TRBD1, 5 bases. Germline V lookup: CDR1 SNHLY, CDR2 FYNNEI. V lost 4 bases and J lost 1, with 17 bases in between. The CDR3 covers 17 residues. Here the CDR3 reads CASSAYKGILSNQPQHF. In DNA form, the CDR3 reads TGTGCCAGCAGTGCCTACAAGGGGATCTTAAGCAATCAGCCCCAGCATTTT.

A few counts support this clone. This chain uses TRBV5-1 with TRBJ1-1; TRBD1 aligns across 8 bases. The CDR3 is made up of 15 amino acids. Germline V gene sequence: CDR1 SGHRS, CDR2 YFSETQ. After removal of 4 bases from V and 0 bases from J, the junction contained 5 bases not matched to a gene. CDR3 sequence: CASSPRGLVNTEAFF. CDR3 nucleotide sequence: TGCGCCAGCAGCCCCAGGGGGCTGGTGAACACTGAAGCTTTCTTT.

CDR3 region: CASSSPSSGSPDTQYF. DNA for the CDR3: TGCGCCAGCAGCTCCCCGTCGAGCGGGAGTCCAGATACGCAGTATTTT. This chain connects TRBV5-1 to TRBJ2-3, with 8 nucleotides matching TRBD2. Trimming removed 3 bases from V and 4 bases from J; junction bases left unmatched: 10. The germline V gene has CDR1 SGHRS and CDR2 YFSETQ. The CDR3 totals 16 residues.

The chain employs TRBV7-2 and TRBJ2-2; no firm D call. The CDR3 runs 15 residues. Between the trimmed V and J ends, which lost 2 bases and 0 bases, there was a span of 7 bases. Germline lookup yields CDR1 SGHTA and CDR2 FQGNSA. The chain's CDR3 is CASSLIRANTGELFF. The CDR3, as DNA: TGTGCCAGCAGCTTAATCCGCGCGAACACCGGGGAGCTGTTTTTT.